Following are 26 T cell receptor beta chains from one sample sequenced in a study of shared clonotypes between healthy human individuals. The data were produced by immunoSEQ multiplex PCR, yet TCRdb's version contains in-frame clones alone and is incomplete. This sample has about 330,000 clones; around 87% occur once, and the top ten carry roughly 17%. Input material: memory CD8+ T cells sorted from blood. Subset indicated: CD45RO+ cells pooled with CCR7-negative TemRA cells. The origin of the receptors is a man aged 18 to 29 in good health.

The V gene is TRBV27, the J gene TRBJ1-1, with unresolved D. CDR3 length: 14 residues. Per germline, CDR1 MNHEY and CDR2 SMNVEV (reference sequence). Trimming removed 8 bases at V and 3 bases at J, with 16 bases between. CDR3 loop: CASGWLIGDTEAFF. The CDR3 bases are TGTGCCAGCGGCTGGCTAATTGGGGACACTGAAGCTTTCTTT.

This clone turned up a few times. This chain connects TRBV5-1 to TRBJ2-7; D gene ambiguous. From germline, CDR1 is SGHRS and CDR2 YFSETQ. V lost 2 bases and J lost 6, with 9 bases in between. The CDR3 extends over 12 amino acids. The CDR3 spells CASSLGGREQYF. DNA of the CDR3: TGCGCCAGCAGCTTAGGTGGACGCGAGCAGTACTTC.

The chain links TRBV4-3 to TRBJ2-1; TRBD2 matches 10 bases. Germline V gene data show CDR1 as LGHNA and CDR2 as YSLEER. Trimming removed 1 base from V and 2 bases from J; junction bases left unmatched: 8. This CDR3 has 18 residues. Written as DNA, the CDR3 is TGCGCCAGCAGCCAAGTCCCGGGACTAGCGTTCCCCTACAATGAGCAGTTCTTC. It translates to CASSQVPGLAFPYNEQFF.

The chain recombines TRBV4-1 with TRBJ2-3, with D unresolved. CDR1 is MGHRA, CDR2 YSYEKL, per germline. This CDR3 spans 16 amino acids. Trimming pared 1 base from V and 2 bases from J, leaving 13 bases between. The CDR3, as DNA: TGCGCCAGCAGCCAAGGTTTCTCGGTTTACACAGATACGCAGTATTTT. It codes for CASSQGFSVYTDTQYF.

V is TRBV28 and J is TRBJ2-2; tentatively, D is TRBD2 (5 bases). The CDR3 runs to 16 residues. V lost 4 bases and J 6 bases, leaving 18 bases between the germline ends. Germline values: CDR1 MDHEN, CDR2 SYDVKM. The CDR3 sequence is CASSSRETRGAGELFF. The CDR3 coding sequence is TGTGCCAGCAGTTCACGGGAAACCCGAGGTGCCGGGGAGCTGTTTTTT.

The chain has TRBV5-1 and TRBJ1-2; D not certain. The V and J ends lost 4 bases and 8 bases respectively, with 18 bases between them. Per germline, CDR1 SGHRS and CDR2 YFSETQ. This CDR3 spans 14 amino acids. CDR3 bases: TGCGCCAGCAGCGAGGAGGCCCACCTAGAAGGCTACACCTTC. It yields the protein CASSEEAHLEGYTF.

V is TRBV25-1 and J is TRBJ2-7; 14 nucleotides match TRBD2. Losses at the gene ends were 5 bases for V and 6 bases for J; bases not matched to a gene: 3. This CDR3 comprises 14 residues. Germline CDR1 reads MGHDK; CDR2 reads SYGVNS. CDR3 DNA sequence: TGTGCCAGCAGTCAGGGGACTAGCGGGGGCGAGCAGTACTTC. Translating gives CASSQGTSGGEQYF.

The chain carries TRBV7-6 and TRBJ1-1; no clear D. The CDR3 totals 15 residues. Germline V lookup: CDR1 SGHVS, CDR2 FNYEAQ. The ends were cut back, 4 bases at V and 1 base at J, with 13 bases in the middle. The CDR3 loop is CASSSPSDGNTEAFF. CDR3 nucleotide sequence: TGTGCCAGCAGCTCGCCCTCCGATGGGAACACTGAAGCTTTCTTT.

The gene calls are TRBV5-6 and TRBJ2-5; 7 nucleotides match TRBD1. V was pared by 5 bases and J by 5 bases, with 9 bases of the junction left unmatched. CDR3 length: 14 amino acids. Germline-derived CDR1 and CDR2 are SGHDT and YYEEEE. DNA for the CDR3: TGTGCCAGCAGGACGACAGGGTCGATGGAGACCCAGTACTTC. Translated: CASRTTGSMETQYF.

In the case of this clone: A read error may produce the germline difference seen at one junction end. Written as DNA, the CDR3 is TGTGCCAGCAGATTAGCCATCACACCCTTTGCCGGGGGCTACACCTTC. It specifies CASRLAITPFAGGYTF. This chain joins TRBV13 and TRBJ1-2, with D hard to call. The germline gives CDR1 PRHDT, CDR2 FYEKMQ (reference sequence). The CDR3 sequence is 16 residues long.

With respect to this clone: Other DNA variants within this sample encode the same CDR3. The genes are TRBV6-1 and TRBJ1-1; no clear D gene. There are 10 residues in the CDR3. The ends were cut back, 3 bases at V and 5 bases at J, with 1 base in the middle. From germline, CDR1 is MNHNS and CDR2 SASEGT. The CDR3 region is CASSDTEAFF. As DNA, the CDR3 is TGTGCCAGCAGTGATACTGAAGCTTTCTTT.

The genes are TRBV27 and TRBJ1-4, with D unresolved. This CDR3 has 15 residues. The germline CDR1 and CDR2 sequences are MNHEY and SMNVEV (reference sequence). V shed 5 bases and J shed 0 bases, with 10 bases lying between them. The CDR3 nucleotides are TGTGCCAGCAGTAACAGACCCTCAACTAATGAAAAACTGTTTTTT. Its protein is CASSNRPSTNEKLFF.

In DNA, the CDR3 is TGTGCCAGCAGCCCCAATTCAGGCTCCTACAATGAGCAGTTCTTC. Translating gives CASSPNSGSYNEQFF. The chain joins TRBV7-9 to TRBJ2-1; no clear D. Germline-derived CDR1 and CDR2 are SEHNR and FQNEAQ (reference sequence). The length of the CDR3 is 15 residues. Trimming pared 5 bases from V and 0 bases from J, leaving 11 bases between.

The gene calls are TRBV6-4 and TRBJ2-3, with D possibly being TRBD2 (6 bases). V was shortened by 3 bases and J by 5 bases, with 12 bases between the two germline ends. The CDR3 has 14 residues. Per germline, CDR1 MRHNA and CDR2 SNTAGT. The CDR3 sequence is CASSEVGGLDTQYF. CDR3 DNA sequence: TGTGCCAGCAGTGAGGTGGGGGGACTAGATACGCAGTATTTT.

For the CDR3, the DNA is TGTGCCAGCAGCTTAAACCACTTCGGGAACACTGAAGCTTTCTTT. It translates to CASSLNHFGNTEAFF. The V gene is TRBV7-3, the J gene TRBJ1-1; no definite D call. CDR1 SGHTA and CDR2 FQGTGA come from the germline V gene. The V end was cut by 1 base, the J end by 1 base, with 10 bases between. The CDR3 is 15 residues long. Drawing the rest from reference TRBV7-3 and TRBJ1-1, the complete variable domain is GAGVSQTPSNKVTEKGKYVELRCDPISGHTALYWYRQSLGQGPEFLIYFQGTGAADDSGLPNDRFFAVRPEGSVSTLKIQRTERGDSAVYLCASSLNHFGNTEAFFGQGTRLTVV.

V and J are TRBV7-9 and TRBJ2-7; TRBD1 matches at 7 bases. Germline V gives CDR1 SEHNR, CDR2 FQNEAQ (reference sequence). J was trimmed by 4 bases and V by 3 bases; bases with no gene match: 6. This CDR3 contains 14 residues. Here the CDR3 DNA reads TGTGCCAGCAGCTTGACAGGGTTTTGGTACGAGCAGTACTTC. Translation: CASSLTGFWYEQYF.

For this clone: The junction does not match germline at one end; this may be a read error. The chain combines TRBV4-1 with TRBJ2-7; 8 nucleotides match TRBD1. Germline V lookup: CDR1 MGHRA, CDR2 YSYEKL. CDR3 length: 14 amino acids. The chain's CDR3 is CASGHRTGNYEQYF. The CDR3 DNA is TGCGCCAGCGGCCACCGGACAGGGAACTACGAGCAGTACTTC.

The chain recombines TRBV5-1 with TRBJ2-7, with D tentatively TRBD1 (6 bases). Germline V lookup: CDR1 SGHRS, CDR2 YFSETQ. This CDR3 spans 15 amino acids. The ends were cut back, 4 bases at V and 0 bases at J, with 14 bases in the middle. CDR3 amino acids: CASSHNLDSSYEQYF. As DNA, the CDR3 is TGCGCCAGCAGCCATAATTTGGACAGCTCCTACGAGCAGTACTTC.

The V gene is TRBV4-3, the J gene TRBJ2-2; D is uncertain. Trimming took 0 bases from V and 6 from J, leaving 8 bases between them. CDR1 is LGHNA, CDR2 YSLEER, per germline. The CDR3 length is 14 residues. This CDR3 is CASSQDLLPGELFF. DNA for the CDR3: TGCGCCAGCAGCCAAGATCTTCTCCCCGGGGAGCTGTTTTTT.

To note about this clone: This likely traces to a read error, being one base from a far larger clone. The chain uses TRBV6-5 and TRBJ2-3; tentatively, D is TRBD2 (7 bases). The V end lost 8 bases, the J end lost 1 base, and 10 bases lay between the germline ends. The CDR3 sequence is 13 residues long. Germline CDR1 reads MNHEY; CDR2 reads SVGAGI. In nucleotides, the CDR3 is TGTGCCAGCGGGGAGGGGGGCACAGATACGCAGTATTTT. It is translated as CASGEGGTDTQYF.

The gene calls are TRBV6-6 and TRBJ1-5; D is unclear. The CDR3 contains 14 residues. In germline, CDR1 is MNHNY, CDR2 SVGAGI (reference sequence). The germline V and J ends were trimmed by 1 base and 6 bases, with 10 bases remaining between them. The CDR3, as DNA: TGTGCCAGCAGTTACTGGGTCAAACCTCAGCCCCAGCATTTT. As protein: CASSYWVKPQPQHF.

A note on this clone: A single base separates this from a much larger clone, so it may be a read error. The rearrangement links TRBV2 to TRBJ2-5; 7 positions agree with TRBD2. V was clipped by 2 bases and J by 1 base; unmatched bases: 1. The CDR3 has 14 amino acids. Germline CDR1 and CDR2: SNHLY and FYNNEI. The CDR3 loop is CASSELAAQETQYF. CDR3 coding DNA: TGTGCCAGCAGTGAACTAGCGGCCCAAGAGACCCAGTACTTC.

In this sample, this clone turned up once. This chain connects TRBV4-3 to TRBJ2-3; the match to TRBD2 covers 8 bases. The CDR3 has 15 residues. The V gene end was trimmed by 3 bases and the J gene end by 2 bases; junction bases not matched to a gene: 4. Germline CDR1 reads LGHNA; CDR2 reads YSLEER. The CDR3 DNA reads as TGCGCCAGCAGCCACGGAGCGGGGGCCACAGATACGCAGTATTTT. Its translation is CASSHGAGATDTQYF.

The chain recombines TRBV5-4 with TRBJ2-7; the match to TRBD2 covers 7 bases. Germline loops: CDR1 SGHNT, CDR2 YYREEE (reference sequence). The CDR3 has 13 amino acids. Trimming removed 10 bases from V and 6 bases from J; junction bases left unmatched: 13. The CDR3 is CAHSYEGGPEQYF. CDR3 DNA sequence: TGTGCCCATTCATACGAGGGAGGGCCCGAGCAGTACTTC. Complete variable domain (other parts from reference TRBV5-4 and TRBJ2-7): ETGVTQSPTHLIKTRGQQVTLRCSSQSGHNTVSWYQQALGQGPQFIFQYYREEENGRGNFPPRFSGLQFPNYSSELNVNALELDDSALYLCAHSYEGGPEQYFGPGTRLTVT.

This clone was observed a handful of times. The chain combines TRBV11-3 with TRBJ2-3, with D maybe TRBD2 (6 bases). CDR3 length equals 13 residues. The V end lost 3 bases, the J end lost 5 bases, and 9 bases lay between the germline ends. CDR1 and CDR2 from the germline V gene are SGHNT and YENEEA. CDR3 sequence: CASSLGGRDTQYF. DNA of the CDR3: TGTGCCAGCAGCTTGGGGGGACGAGATACGCAGTATTTT.

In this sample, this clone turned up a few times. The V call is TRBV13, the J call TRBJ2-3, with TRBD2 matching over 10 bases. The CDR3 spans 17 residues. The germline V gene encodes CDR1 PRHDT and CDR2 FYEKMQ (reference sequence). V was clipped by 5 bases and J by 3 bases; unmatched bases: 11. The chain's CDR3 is CASSRPKREGLTDTQYF. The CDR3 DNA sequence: TGTGCCAGCAGCCGTCCAAAGCGGGAGGGATTAACAGATACGCAGTATTTT.